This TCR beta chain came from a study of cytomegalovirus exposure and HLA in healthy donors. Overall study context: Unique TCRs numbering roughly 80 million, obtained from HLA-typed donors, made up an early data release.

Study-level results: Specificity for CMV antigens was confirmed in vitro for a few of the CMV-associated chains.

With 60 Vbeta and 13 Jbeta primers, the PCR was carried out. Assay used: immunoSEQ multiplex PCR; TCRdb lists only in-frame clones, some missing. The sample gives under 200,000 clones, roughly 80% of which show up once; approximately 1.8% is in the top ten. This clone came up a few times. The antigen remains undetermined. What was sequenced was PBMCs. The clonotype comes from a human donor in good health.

The CDR3 DNA is TGCGCCAGCAGCTCTCCTGGTCAGGGCCCAATCTACGAGCAGTACTTC. This sequence encodes CASSSPGQGPIYEQYF. The rearrangement uses TRBV5-1 and TRBJ2-7; TRBD1 is a possible D gene (5 bases). The CDR3 runs to 16 residues. CDR1 and CDR2 from the germline V gene are SGHRS and YFSETQ. V was shortened by 3 bases and J by 3 bases, with 19 bases between the two germline ends.